This T cell receptor beta chain was captured in a study of memory CD4+ T cells and cytomegalovirus serostatus. At the level of the study: Healthy Belgian adult donors included about nine CMV-positive and some 24 CMV-negative people.

CDR1 and CDR2 from the germline V gene are SGHRS and YFSETQ. The CDR3 is made up of 15 amino acids. V gave up 4 bases and J gave up 0 bases; unmatched junction bases: 3. The table lists this clone with a few counts. What it binds is not known. Other DNA sequences from this sample encode an identical CDR3 as well. General observations from the study: About 40% of the roughly 160 known CMV-associated TCRbeta sequences appeared in CD4+ memory.

Profiling relied on immunoSEQ multiplex PCR, and the TCRdb table lists in-frame clones only, not all of them. The sample records about 61,000 clones, approximately 78% being singletons. The sort gate was single viable CD3+CD4+CD8-CD45RO+ cells for memory CD4+ T cells. The genes are TRBV5-1 and TRBJ2-1, with TRBD2 identical over 8 bases. This receptor was identified in an adult in good health and CMV-seronegative. Sequencing was carried out using memory CD4+ T cells from blood. The CDR3 DNA reads TGCGCCAGCAGCCCGGGGGGGAGCTCCTACAATGAGCAGTTCTTC. Its protein is CASSPGGSSYNEQFF.